Below, 25 T cell receptor beta chains from the same sample are listed, as sequenced in a study of cytomegalovirus exposure and HLA in healthy donors. The PCR had 60 Vbeta and 13 Jbeta primers. The protocol was immunoSEQ multiplex PCR, while the TCRdb copy is restricted to in-frame clones and leaves out a portion. The data contain roughly 150,000 clones, 76% of them singletons. The sequenced sample consisted of PBMCs. The receptors come from a male donor in good health and CMV-seronegative.

The chain combines TRBV19 with TRBJ2-1; possibly TRBD2 for D (6 bases). Germline lookup yields CDR1 LNHDA and CDR2 SQIVND (reference sequence). This CDR3 spans 15 amino acids. V was clipped by 5 bases and J by 9 bases, with 20 bases between them. For the CDR3, the DNA is TGTGCCAGTAGTCCGACGTGGCAGGGAGCGGGTGAGCAGTTCTTC. Translation: CASSPTWQGAGEQFF.

V gene TRBV28 combines with J gene TRBJ2-7, with D possibly TRBD2 on 5 matching bases. Trimming removed 10 bases from V and 1 base from J, with 17 bases in between. CDR3 length: 14 amino acids. The germline gives CDR1 MDHEN, CDR2 SYDVKM. CDR3 in amino acids: CATKSWGASYEQYF. DNA of the CDR3: TGTGCCACCAAGTCCTGGGGAGCTTCCTACGAGCAGTACTTC.

CDR3 sequence reads: CASSVRDTTDYGYTF. DNA for the CDR3: TGTGCCAGCAGCGTCCGGGATACGACTGACTATGGCTACACCTTC. The chain uses TRBV9 and TRBJ1-2; D uncertain. The V gene's germline CDR1 is SGDLS and CDR2 YYNGEE. The CDR3 length is 15 residues. The ends were cut back, 2 bases at V and 3 bases at J, with 14 bases in the middle.

The gene calls are TRBV5-6 and TRBJ2-7; 11 bases align to TRBD2. CDR3 length equals 15 residues. V shed 3 bases and J 0 bases; nucleotides not matched to a gene: 2. CDR1 is SGHDT, CDR2 YYEEEE, per germline. CDR3 DNA sequence: TGTGCCAGCAGCTGGGGACTAGCGGCCTCCTACGAGCAGTACTTC. Translating gives CASSWGLAASYEQYF.

This chain uses TRBV4-2 with TRBJ2-3, with D perhaps TRBD2 (6 bases). V dropped 0 bases and J dropped 0 bases, with 13 bases sitting between them. The germline gives CDR1 LGHNA, CDR2 YNFKEQ. CDR3 length: 17 residues. The CDR3: CASSQEEGLASTDTQYF. CDR3 DNA sequence: TGTGCCAGCAGCCAAGAGGAGGGCCTAGCTAGCACAGATACGCAGTATTTT.

The gene calls are TRBV18 and TRBJ2-1; no reliable D call. Germline CDR1 and CDR2: KGHSH and LQKENI. The ends were cut back, 4 bases at V and 2 bases at J, with 9 bases in the middle. There are 14 residues in the CDR3. The CDR3 sequence is CASSLLSPYNEQFF. The CDR3 nucleotides read TGTGCCAGCTCACTTCTATCCCCCTACAATGAGCAGTTCTTC.

This clone turned up a few times. This rearrangement joins TRBV13 to TRBJ2-3, with TRBD2 identical over 10 bases. The CDR3 length is 15 residues. CDR1 is PRHDT, CDR2 FYEKMQ, per germline (reference sequence). The junction had 3 bases not matched to a gene; V was cut back by 2 bases and J by 4 bases. CDR3 bases: TGTGCCAGCAGCTTACGGACTAGCGGTTCAGATACGCAGTATTTT. Its translation is CASSLRTSGSDTQYF.

Of note for this clone: The sample has other DNA sequences that encode this CDR3 too. This chain links TRBV9 with TRBJ2-3; 7 nucleotides match TRBD2. The CDR3 extends over 15 amino acids. The V gene end was trimmed by 0 bases and the J gene end by 0 bases; junction bases not matched to a gene: 1. CDR1 is SGDLS, CDR2 YYNGEE, per germline. CDR3 nucleotide sequence: TGTGCCAGCAGCGTAGACGGGGGGAGCACAGATACGCAGTATTTT. This sequence encodes CASSVDGGSTDTQYF.

This clone was counted a few times. The J gene is TRBJ2-7, the V gene TRBV4-2, with TRBD2 matching over 10 bases. CDR3 length: 14 amino acids. The V gene's germline CDR1 is LGHNA and CDR2 YNFKEQ. V shed 4 bases, J shed 4 bases, and the junction held 4 bases outside the gene matches. Here the CDR3 reads CASSPSGSGYEQYF. CDR3 in DNA: TGTGCCAGCAGCCCTAGCGGGAGTGGGTACGAGCAGTACTTC.

V is TRBV6-4 and J is TRBJ2-2; no definite D call. V lost 3 bases and J lost 2, with 7 bases in between. The CDR3 has 14 residues. Germline V gene data show CDR1 as MRHNA and CDR2 as SNTAGT. CDR3 in amino acids: CASSELHNTGELFF. For the CDR3, the DNA is TGTGCCAGCAGTGAGTTACACAACACCGGGGAGCTGTTTTTT.

The rearrangement joins TRBV13 to TRBJ2-7, with TRBD1 identical over 8 bases. Germline V gene sequence: CDR1 PRHDT, CDR2 FYEKMQ (reference sequence). J was trimmed by 2 bases and V by 3 bases; bases with no gene match: 3. The CDR3 consists of 14 residues. The CDR3 sequence is CASSFGTGAYEQYF. DNA of the CDR3: TGTGCCAGCAGCTTCGGGACAGGAGCCTACGAGCAGTACTTC.

The chain uses TRBV19 and TRBJ1-2; 7 bases agree with TRBD1. In germline, CDR1 is LNHDA, CDR2 SQIVND (reference sequence). This CDR3 is 14 amino acids long. V trimming: 5 bases; J trimming: 3 bases; junction bases outside the gene matches: 6. This CDR3 reads CASSPGQPYYGYTF. Here the CDR3 DNA reads TGTGCCAGTAGTCCGGGACAGCCTTACTATGGCTACACCTTC. The variable domain in full, completed from reference TRBV19 and TRBJ1-2, reads DGGITQSPKYLFRKEGQNVTLSCEQNLNHDAMYWYRQDPGQGLRLIYYSQIVNDFQKGDIAEGYSVSREKKESFPLTVTSAQKNPTAFYLCASSPGQPYYGYTFGSGTRLTVV.

V is TRBV4-2 and J is TRBJ2-3, with TRBD1 matching over 8 bases. Germline CDR1 and CDR2: LGHNA and YNFKEQ. Trimming at V came to 1 base and at J to 0 bases, leaving 3 bases not matched to a gene. This CDR3 has 16 amino acids. DNA of the CDR3: TGTGCCAGCAGCCAAGTGGGACAGGCTAGCACAGATACGCAGTATTTT. It translates to CASSQVGQASTDTQYF.

The table lists this clone with a few counts. This chain joins TRBV30 and TRBJ2-3; D remains ambiguous. The CDR3 sequence is 16 residues long. CDR1 is GTSNPN, CDR2 SVGIG, per germline (reference sequence). V lost 1 base and J lost 0, with 14 bases in between. This chain's CDR3 is CAWSESGRTSTDTQYF. In DNA form, the CDR3 reads TGTGCCTGGAGTGAATCAGGAAGAACTAGCACAGATACGCAGTATTTT.

The V call is TRBV7-7, the J call TRBJ2-7; the D gene is possibly TRBD1 (5 bases). Germline CDR1 and CDR2: SSHAT and FNYEAQ (reference sequence). Trimming pared 5 bases from V and 0 bases from J, leaving 8 bases between. The CDR3 spans 13 residues. In DNA form, the CDR3 reads TGTGCCAGCAGCCGACAGTTCTCCTACGAGCAGTACTTC. Translation: CASSRQFSYEQYF.

The genes are TRBV2 and TRBJ2-5; D might be TRBD2 (5 bases). Judging by the DNA end, TRBJ2-7 fits better; the J call may be wrong. The germline V gene encodes CDR1 SNHLY and CDR2 FYNNEI. The CDR3 extends over 15 amino acids. CDR3 bases: TGTGCCAGCAGAGCCGAGGGCGGCAGGTGGTACGAGCAGTACTTC. Protein: CASRAEGGRWYEQYF.

The rearrangement links TRBV4-1 to TRBJ2-5; tentative D call: TRBD2 (5 bases). The closer fit of TRBJ2-7 to the DNA end suggests the J call may be wrong. CDR1 is MGHRA and CDR2 is YSYEKL in the germline V gene. CDR3 length equals 12 residues. CDR3 coding DNA: TGCGCCAGCAGCCCGGGGATTTACGAGCAGTACTTC. Its protein is CASSPGIYEQYF.

A single count supports this clone. The V and J genes are TRBV6-1 and TRBJ1-1; D possibly corresponds to TRBD1 (6 bases). The CDR3 has 12 amino acids. V lost 7 bases and J 5 bases, leaving 11 bases between the germline ends. Germline V CDR1 and CDR2: MNHNS, SASEGT. CDR3 coding DNA: TGTGCCAGCACAGGGGAAGGGACTGAAGCTTTCTTT. Translation: CASTGEGTEAFF.

This clone was seen a handful of times. CDR3 sequence: CASSDRGNEQAYNEQFF. The CDR3 DNA sequence: TGTGCCAGCAGTGATAGGGGGAACGAACAAGCCTACAATGAGCAGTTCTTC. The rearrangement uses TRBV25-1 and TRBJ2-1; a weak D match, TRBD1 (6 bases). CDR1 and CDR2 (germline): MGHDK, SYGVNS. CDR3 length: 17 residues. V lost 3 bases to trimming and J lost 2 bases, with 17 bases between them.

The V gene is TRBV11-2, the J gene TRBJ2-1, with 8 bases lining up with TRBD2. After removal of 1 base from V and 3 bases from J, the junction contained 2 bases not matched to a gene. Germline-derived CDR1 and CDR2 are SGHAT and FQNNGV. There are 15 residues in the CDR3. CDR3 amino acids: CASSLAAGVYNEQFF. The CDR3 bases are TGTGCCAGCAGCTTAGCAGCGGGGGTCTACAATGAGCAGTTCTTC.

The J gene is TRBJ2-5, the V gene TRBV18; 13 bases fit TRBD2. J gave up 7 bases and V 6 bases, and 20 bases lay outside the gene matches. Germline CDR1 reads KGHSH; CDR2 reads LQKENI. The length of the CDR3 is 19 residues. The CDR3 bases are TGTGCCAGCTCGATCGGGTCCCACGGACTAGCGGGGGAGCTGGGGACCCAGTACTTC. This translates into CASSIGSHGLAGELGTQYF. The variable domain in full, with the rest retrieved from reference TRBV18 and TRBJ2-5, is NAGVMQNPRHLVRRRGQEARLRCSPMKGHSHVYWYRQLPEEGLKFMVYLQKENIIDESGMPKERFSAEFPKEGPSILRIQQVVRGDSAAYFCASSIGSHGLAGELGTQYFGPGTRLLVL.

This chain links TRBV6-6 with TRBJ1-5; 9 nucleotides agree with TRBD1. Unmatched junction bases numbered 4, after V lost 6 bases and J lost 4 bases. Germline V CDR1 and CDR2: MNHNY, SVGAGI (reference sequence). The CDR3 runs 14 residues. CDR3 nucleotides: TGTGCCAGCAGCGGGGACAGGGCGAATCAGCCCCAGCATTTT. Translating gives CASSGDRANQPQHF.

This clone was counted only a few times. The V gene is TRBV5-1, the J gene TRBJ2-1; perhaps TRBD2 as D (6 bases). The germline gives CDR1 SGHRS, CDR2 YFSETQ. This CDR3 contains 16 residues. V lost 2 bases to trimming and J lost 0 bases, with 12 bases between them. The CDR3 region has the DNA TGCGCCAGCAGCTTTTTGGGGGGATCCTCCTACAATGAGCAGTTCTTC. Protein: CASSFLGGSSYNEQFF.

The rearrangement joins TRBV7-9 to TRBJ1-1; D is unresolved. The ends were cut back, 2 bases at V and 11 bases at J, with 15 bases in the middle. In germline, CDR1 is SEHNR, CDR2 FQNEAQ (reference sequence). The CDR3 runs to 13 residues. The CDR3 sequence is CASSLLSSSGAFF. CDR3 nucleotide sequence: TGTGCCAGCAGCTTATTGTCCAGCAGCGGGGCTTTCTTT.

This clone was detected only a few times. The chain recombines TRBV7-2 with TRBJ2-3; D might be TRBD2 (6 bases). Germline V gene data show CDR1 as SGHTA and CDR2 as FQGNSA. The CDR3 runs to 16 residues. The germline V and J ends were trimmed by 2 bases and 9 bases, with 21 bases remaining between them. CDR3 sequence reads: CASSLPLAKAGGTQYF. In DNA form, the CDR3 reads TGTGCCAGCAGCTTACCATTAGCGAAGGCCGGGGGAACGCAGTATTTT.